Listed below are T cell receptor beta chains from one sample, sequenced in a study of blood T cell repertoires in COVID-19. Here immunoSEQ multiplex PCR was the method, and the copy in TCRdb shows in-frame clones only, minus some. Of about 89,000 clones in the sample, 78% were seen once. The sequencing input was peripheral blood. The receptor set was obtained from a man aged 65 to 85 with COVID-19, enrolled during active disease. The CDR3 runs from the conserved cysteine through the conserved F or W. Fields, in order: D gene, clone size, V gene, J gene, CDR3 DNA, CDR3 protein. A D gene is named only where the DNA matches it firmly. Clone size is shown for a subset of rows, as once, few, many or a class of expanded clone.

D gene: -; clone size: -; V gene: TRBV4-3; J gene: TRBJ1-2; CDR3 DNA: TGCGCCAGCAGCCAAGGGAAGGTAGGGGGCTATGGCTACACCTTC; CDR3 protein: CASSQGKVGGYGYTF
D gene: -; clone size: -; V gene: TRBV5-4; J gene: TRBJ2-5; CDR3 DNA: TGTGCCAGCAGCGCCGGAGGATCTCAAGAGACCCAGTACTTC; CDR3 protein: CASSAGGSQETQYF
D gene: -; clone size: -; V gene: TRBV6-4; J gene: TRBJ2-7; CDR3 DNA: TGTGCCAGCAGTTCTCTCGAGGTCGACGAGCAGTACTTC; CDR3 protein: CASSSLEVDEQYF
D gene: TRBD1; clone size: -; V gene: TRBV5-1; J gene: TRBJ1-2; CDR3 DNA: TGCGCCAGCAGCCTCGGGACAGGGAACTATGGCTACACCTTC; CDR3 protein: CASSLGTGNYGYTF
D gene: -; clone size: -; V gene: TRBV7-2; J gene: TRBJ1-2; CDR3 DNA: TGTGCCAGCAGCTTGGATCAGGGGACCTATGGCTACACCTTC; CDR3 protein: CASSLDQGTYGYTF
D gene: -; clone size: few; V gene: TRBV7-2; J gene: TRBJ2-7; CDR3 DNA: TGTGCCAGCACCACGACAGTCTTGGGCGAGCAGTACTTC; CDR3 protein: CASTTTVLGEQYF
D gene: -; clone size: -; V gene: TRBV6-5; J gene: TRBJ1-1; CDR3 DNA: TGTGCCAGCAGTCCCGGGACTGCCGTGCGGACTGAAGCTTTCTTT; CDR3 protein: CASSPGTAVRTEAFF
D gene: -; clone size: -; V gene: TRBV7-9; J gene: TRBJ2-3; CDR3 DNA: TGTGCCAGCAGCTCTTCAGGGGCGGATACGCAGTATTTT; CDR3 protein: CASSSSGADTQYF
D gene: TRBD1; clone size: -; V gene: TRBV5-4; J gene: TRBJ2-1; CDR3 DNA: TGTGCCAGCAGCTTGCGACAGGGGGGGAGCTCCTACAATGAGCAGTTCTTC; CDR3 protein: CASSLRQGGSSYNEQFF
D gene: TRBD1; clone size: once; V gene: TRBV11-3; J gene: TRBJ2-5; CDR3 DNA: TGTGCCAGCAGCCCGTCGGGACAGTGGTGGGAGACCCAGTACTTC; CDR3 protein: CASSPSGQWWETQYF
D gene: TRBD1; clone size: -; V gene: TRBV28; J gene: TRBJ1-1; CDR3 DNA: TGTGCCAGCAGTTTATGGGGGACAGGTCGGGACACTGAAGCTTTCTTT; CDR3 protein: CASSLWGTGRDTEAFF
D gene: -; clone size: -; V gene: TRBV7-9; J gene: TRBJ1-1; CDR3 DNA: TGTGCCAGCAGCAGGGGAGGAAGCACTGAAGCTTTCTTT; CDR3 protein: CASSRGGSTEAFF
D gene: TRBD1; clone size: -; V gene: TRBV19; J gene: TRBJ1-3; CDR3 DNA: TGTGCCAGTAGTATATTACAGGGGGCGAATGGAAACACCATATATTTT; CDR3 protein: CASSILQGANGNTIYF
D gene: -; clone size: -; V gene: TRBV7-6; J gene: TRBJ1-5; CDR3 DNA: TGTGCCAGCAGCTTAGGCGCGGGTCAGCCCCAGCATTTT; CDR3 protein: CASSLGAGQPQHF
D gene: TRBD1; clone size: -; V gene: TRBV7-6; J gene: TRBJ1-5; CDR3 DNA: TGTGCCAGCAGCAGACAGGGTGGCAATCAGCCCCAGCATTTT; CDR3 protein: CASSRQGGNQPQHF
D gene: -; clone size: -; V gene: TRBV6-2/TRBV6-3; J gene: TRBJ2-3; CDR3 DNA: TGTGCCAGCAGTTACTCGTATCAGGACTACGGCACAGATACGCAGTATTTT; CDR3 protein: CASSYSYQDYGTDTQYF
D gene: TRBD2; clone size: many; V gene: TRBV3-1/TRBV3-2; J gene: TRBJ2-5; CDR3 DNA: TGTGCCAGCAGCTTAAGGGAGGGGACCCAGTACTTC; CDR3 protein: CASSLREGTQYF
D gene: TRBD2; clone size: many; V gene: TRBV24-1; J gene: TRBJ2-7; CDR3 DNA: TGTGCCACCAGTCCTCCGACTAGCGGGGGTTGGCGGGAGCAGTACTTC; CDR3 protein: CATSPPTSGGWREQYF
D gene: TRBD2; clone size: few; V gene: TRBV9; J gene: TRBJ2-7; CDR3 DNA: TGTGCCAGCAGCGCGGTGGCGGGAGCTGGGGAGCAGTACTTC; CDR3 protein: CASSAVAGAGEQYF
D gene: -; clone size: -; V gene: TRBV6-6; J gene: TRBJ1-6; CDR3 DNA: TGTGCCAGCCCACCCCCAACGGAGAATAATTCACCCCTCCACTTT; CDR3 protein: CASPPPTENNSPLHF
D gene: -; clone size: -; V gene: TRBV6-6; J gene: TRBJ2-3; CDR3 DNA: TGTGCCAGCAGTTCACCTCGGGATACGCAGTATTTT; CDR3 protein: CASSSPRDTQYF
D gene: -; clone size: -; V gene: TRBV5-1; J gene: TRBJ2-5; CDR3 DNA: TGCGCCAGCAGCTCGCCTCAGGGAACGCCAGGGACCCAGTACTTC; CDR3 protein: CASSSPQGTPGTQYF
D gene: TRBD2; clone size: -; V gene: TRBV7-9; J gene: TRBJ2-1; CDR3 DNA: TGTGCCAGCAGCTTTTCTAGCGGGGCCTACAATGAGCAGTTCTTC; CDR3 protein: CASSFSSGAYNEQFF
D gene: -; clone size: few; V gene: TRBV19; J gene: TRBJ1-2; CDR3 DNA: TGTGCCAGTAGTACGTCAACTCCGACCGGGACAAGAAACTATGGCTACACCTTC; CDR3 protein: CASSTSTPTGTRNYGYTF
D gene: -; clone size: -; V gene: TRBV27; J gene: TRBJ2-7; CDR3 DNA: TGTGCCAGCAGTTTTCGCGGCTCCTACGAGCAGTACTTC; CDR3 protein: CASSFRGSYEQYF
D gene: -; clone size: -; V gene: TRBV6-2/TRBV6-3; J gene: TRBJ1-2; CDR3 DNA: TGTGCCAGCAGTCGGGAGCCTGCTGATGGCTACACCTTC; CDR3 protein: CASSREPADGYTF
D gene: TRBD1; clone size: -; V gene: TRBV9; J gene: TRBJ2-2; CDR3 DNA: TGTGCCAGCAGCGTAGAGGACAGGGTAGACACCGGGGAGCTGTTTTTT; CDR3 protein: CASSVEDRVDTGELFF
D gene: TRBD2; clone size: -; V gene: TRBV15; J gene: TRBJ2-3; CDR3 DNA: TGTGCCACCAGCACCGCACTAGCGGGAGGGGCGGATACGCAGTATTTT; CDR3 protein: CATSTALAGGADTQYF
D gene: -; clone size: few; V gene: TRBV5-1; J gene: TRBJ1-4; CDR3 DNA: TGCGCCAGCAGCTTCACAGCAGCCGGCACTAATGAAAAACTGTTTTTT; CDR3 protein: CASSFTAAGTNEKLFF
D gene: TRBD1; clone size: medium-sized; V gene: TRBV7-9; J gene: TRBJ2-7; CDR3 DNA: TGTGCCAGCAGCTCGAGGGGGCCCGACGAGCAGTACTTC; CDR3 protein: CASSSRGPDEQYF
D gene: TRBD2; clone size: -; V gene: TRBV29-1; J gene: TRBJ2-3; CDR3 DNA: TGCAGCGTCCTCCCCCTAGCGGGAGGCGCGGATACGCAGTATTTT; CDR3 protein: CSVLPLAGGADTQYF
D gene: -; clone size: -; V gene: TRBV18; J gene: TRBJ1-1; CDR3 DNA: TGTGCCAGCTCACCCAGTCTTATACAGGGAGACACTGAAGCTTTCTTT; CDR3 protein: CASSPSLIQGDTEAFF
D gene: TRBD1; clone size: -; V gene: TRBV27; J gene: TRBJ2-7; CDR3 DNA: TGTGCCAGCAGTCCGGGACAGGACTACGAGCAGTACTTC; CDR3 protein: CASSPGQDYEQYF